This T cell receptor beta chain stems from a study of cytomegalovirus exposure and HLA in healthy donors. It was with 60 Vbeta and 13 Jbeta primers that the PCR ran. The assay was immunoSEQ multiplex PCR, and TCRdb's table has in-frame clones only and misses some. The sample lists just over 150,000 clones; around 80% were seen once. About this clone itself: Its antigen is not identified.

Overall study findings and caveats: A later analysis found common viral pathogens apparently linked to several of the most significant clusters. An analysis was carried out at a later point. It showed that HLA-associated TCR beta chains were more clonally expanded than equally common non-associated chains.

Trimming removed 4 bases from V and 3 bases from J; junction bases left unmatched: 5. Per germline, CDR1 SGHDT and CDR2 YYEEEE. The CDR3 runs to 15 residues. This TCR was recovered from a man aged 18 to 29 in good health and CMV-seronegative. The sample taken for sequencing was PBMCs. The chain recombines TRBV5-6 with TRBJ2-7, with 12 bases that match TRBD2. The CDR3 DNA reads TGTGCCAGCAGCCTAGGACTAGCGGGGCTCTACGAGCAGTACTTC. Translated: CASSLGLAGLYEQYF.